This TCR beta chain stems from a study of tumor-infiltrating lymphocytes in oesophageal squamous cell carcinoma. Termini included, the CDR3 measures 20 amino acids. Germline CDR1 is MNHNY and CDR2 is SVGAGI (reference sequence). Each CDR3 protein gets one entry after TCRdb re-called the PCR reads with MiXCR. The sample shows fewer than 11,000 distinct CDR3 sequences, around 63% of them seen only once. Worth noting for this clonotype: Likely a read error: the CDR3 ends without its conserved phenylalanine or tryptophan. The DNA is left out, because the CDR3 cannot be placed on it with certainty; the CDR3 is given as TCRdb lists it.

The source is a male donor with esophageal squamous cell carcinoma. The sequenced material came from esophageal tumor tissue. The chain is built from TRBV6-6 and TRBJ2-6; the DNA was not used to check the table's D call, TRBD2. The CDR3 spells CASSYSGLAGEGAETQYFGA.